Listed below are T cell receptor beta chains from one sample, sequenced in a study of cytomegalovirus exposure and HLA in healthy donors. Assay used: immunoSEQ multiplex PCR; TCRdb lists only in-frame clones, some missing. The table has around 40,000 clones, around 73% seen once; the top ten hold approximately 3.5%. The specimen sequenced was PBMCs. The receptor set was obtained from a woman younger than 45 in good health and CMV-seronegative. Both conserved end residues are part of each CDR3. The D gene is left open where the match is weak. The size entry is marked missing in some rows and otherwise reads once, few, many or a size class.

D,J,size,V,DNA,CDR3
TRBD2,TRBJ2-3,NA,TRBV5-6,TGTGCCAGCAGCTTTCTAGCGGGAGGTCCAGATACGCAGTATTTT,CASSFLAGGPDTQYF
NA,TRBJ2-7,NA,TRBV18,TGTGCCAGCTCACAGACAACCTACGAGCAGTACTTC,CASSQTTYEQYF
TRBD1,TRBJ1-2,NA,TRBV28,TGTGCCAGCAGTTTACGGACAGGCTATGGCTACACCTTC,CASSLRTGYGYTF
NA,TRBJ1-1,few,TRBV7-9,TGTGCCAGCAGCTCACAGGGGAACACTGAAGCTTTCTTT,CASSSQGNTEAFF
TRBD1,TRBJ2-7,NA,TRBV28,TGTGCCAGCAAGACAGGGGGACAGGGGCATTACGAGCAGTACTTC,CASKTGGQGHYEQYF
NA,TRBJ1-2,NA,TRBV29-1,TGCAGCGTTGAAAAGTCTGCAGGGATGGTGGATGGCTACACCTTC,CSVEKSAGMVDGYTF
NA,TRBJ2-2,NA,TRBV7-9,TGTGCCAGCACCACCAGGGGAAACACCGGGGAGCTGTTTTTT,CASTTRGNTGELFF
NA,TRBJ2-2,many,TRBV6-1,TGTGCTCTGAACGCGGGTGATGGAGACACCGGGGAGCTGTTTTTT,CALNAGDGDTGELFF
TRBD2,TRBJ2-3,NA,TRBV29-1,TGCAGCGCCGTTAGCGGGGGCTTCACAGATACGCAGTATTTT,CSAVSGGFTDTQYF
TRBD2,TRBJ2-3,NA,TRBV11-2,TGTGCCAGCAGCAACCCTTGGAGGACTAGGGGCACAGATACGCAGTATTTT,CASSNPWRTRGTDTQYF
NA,TRBJ2-7,NA,TRBV5-1,TGCGCCAGCAGCTTTGAGGGTTTTGAGCAGTACTTC,CASSFEGFEQYF
TRBD1,TRBJ1-6,NA,TRBV28,TGTGCCAGCAGAAGGGACAGGGGCTATGGTTCACCCCTCCACTTT,CASRRDRGYGSPLHF
NA,TRBJ1-2,NA,TRBV6-1,TGTGCCAGCAGTGACCTAGGGGTTATCAGCTACACCTTC,CASSDLGVISYTF
NA,TRBJ1-2,NA,TRBV7-9,TGTGCCAGCAGCTTAGTCCGGGACACTCCTTCCTACACCTTC,CASSLVRDTPSYTF
NA,TRBJ2-7,few,TRBV6-6,TGTGCCAGCACCTACACCGGGACACCGGTGAGGGAGCAGTACTTC,CASTYTGTPVREQYF
NA,TRBJ1-5,NA,TRBV6-1,TGTGCCAGCATCCGGGGTGCGAATAGCAATCAGCCCCAGCATTTT,CASIRGANSNQPQHF
NA,TRBJ2-2,NA,TRBV7-8,TGTGCCAGCAGCGCAACAAACACCGGGGAGCTGTTTTTT,CASSATNTGELFF
TRBD2,TRBJ2-2,NA,TRBV10-2,TGCGCCACTAGCGGGATTCCCCCCCCCGGGGAGCTGTTTTTT,CATSGIPPPGELFF
NA,TRBJ2-1,few,TRBV7-8,TGTGCCAGCAGCTTAGGCCTTTGGCCTAGTGCGTTCTTC,CASSLGLWPSAFF
NA,TRBJ1-1,few,TRBV4-1,TGCGCCAGCACCCCAGGAGGGACTGAAGCTTTCTTT,CASTPGGTEAFF
TRBD1,TRBJ2-7,NA,TRBV27,TGTGCCAGCAGGTGGGGTTCGGGACAGGGGGACGAGCAGTACTTC,CASRWGSGQGDEQYF
NA,TRBJ1-1,NA,TRBV6-1,TGTGCCAGCAGTGAAGAGGATGGGGCTTACACTGAAGCTTTCTTT,CASSEEDGAYTEAFF
TRBD1,TRBJ2-3,NA,TRBV18,TGTGCCAGCTCACCCCCTCGGACAGGGGTCCCAGATACGCAGTATTTT,CASSPPRTGVPDTQYF
TRBD1,TRBJ1-2,few,TRBV6-6,TGTGCCAGCAGTGCCGCTACTGGGGGGACAGGGTCCGGCTACACCTTC,CASSAATGGTGSGYTF
NA,TRBJ1-5,NA,TRBV30,TGTGCCTGGAGTGTTCGAGGTTTTCAGCCCCAGCATTTT,CAWSVRGFQPQHF
NA,TRBJ2-3,NA,TRBV7-2,TGTGCCAGCAGCGTCCGGGTGGAGGTCCCCACAGATACGCAGTATTTT,CASSVRVEVPTDTQYF
NA,TRBJ1-2,NA,TRBV4-1,TGCGCCAGCAGCCAAGACAGGAACCGAAACTATGGCTACACCTTC,CASSQDRNRNYGYTF
NA,TRBJ2-7,NA,TRBV6-1,TGTGCCAGCCGCCCGGGACTTTTTGATGCCTACGAGCAGTACTTC,CASRPGLFDAYEQYF
NA,TRBJ1-1,NA,TRBV29-1,TGCAGCGTTGGGACAGTTAACACTGAAGCTTTCTTT,CSVGTVNTEAFF
NA,TRBJ2-7,NA,TRBV5-1,TGCGCCAGCAGCTTGGAAGGCGGGCCCTTCGACGAGCAGTACTTC,CASSLEGGPFDEQYF
TRBD2,TRBJ2-3,NA,TRBV29-1,TGCAGCGTTGCCCCGAGCGGGGGGCGAGGAGATACGCAGTATTTT,CSVAPSGGRGDTQYF
NA,TRBJ2-7,NA,TRBV30,TGTGCCTGGACGTTCCAGGGGATGTTCCACTGGGGAAGGGAAGGTTTAAGCGAGCAGTACTTC,CAWTFQGMFHWGREGLSEQYF
NA,TRBJ1-2,NA,TRBV2,TGTGCCAGCAGTGAGATCAGGGCCCATGGCTACACCTTC,CASSEIRAHGYTF
NA,TRBJ2-5,NA,TRBV14,TGTGCCAGCAGCCAACCGAAATTCACAGGCAAAAGAGAAGAGACCCAGTACTTC,CASSQPKFTGKREETQYF
TRBD1,TRBJ1-3,once,TRBV7-9,TGTGCCAGCAGCGAAACAGGGGGAAGTGTCCGAAACACCATATATTTT,CASSETGGSVRNTIYF
TRBD1,TRBJ2-2,medium-sized,TRBV27,TGTGCCACCAAGGGACAGACAGACACCGGGGAGCTGTTTTTT,CATKGQTDTGELFF
NA,TRBJ2-7,NA,TRBV30,TGTGCCTGGAGTCCCAGGCGTCGTTGGGAGTACTTC,CAWSPRRRWEYF
NA,TRBJ2-7,NA,TRBV6-5,TGTGCCAGCAGTTACGGGCCAAGCTACGAGCAGTACTTC,CASSYGPSYEQYF
NA,TRBJ2-1,few,TRBV2,TGTGCCAGCCGGGACTACAATGAGCAGTTCTTC,CASRDYNEQFF
NA,TRBJ1-5,once,TRBV18,TGTGCCAGCTCAATCGGTAGCAATCAGCCCCAGCATTTT,CASSIGSNQPQHF
TRBD2,TRBJ2-5,NA,TRBV10-3,TGTGCCATCGGGACTAGCGGCCAAGAGACCCAGTACTTC,CAIGTSGQETQYF
TRBD1,TRBJ1-1,NA,TRBV6-1,TGTGCCAGCAGTGCAGGGGGCGGGAACACTGAAGCTTTCTTT,CASSAGGGNTEAFF
NA,TRBJ1-1,NA,TRBV7-3,TGTGCCAGCAGCTTAAGCGCAGGGCGGACTGAAGCTTTCTTT,CASSLSAGRTEAFF
TRBD1,TRBJ1-5,NA,TRBV27,TGTGCCAGCAGTCGACAGGGGGATCATCAGCCCCAGCATTTT,CASSRQGDHQPQHF
TRBD2,TRBJ2-1,NA,TRBV15,TGTGCCACCAGCAGAGATAAGGCGGGAGTAGCGTTCTTC,CATSRDKAGVAFF
NA,TRBJ1-4,NA,TRBV28,TGTGCCAGCAGTCTAAATCGTGAAAAACTGTTTTTT,CASSLNREKLFF
TRBD2,TRBJ2-7,NA,TRBV15,TGTGCCACCAGCAGGGGCGGGAGAACTTCCCGATACGAGCAGTACTTC,CATSRGGRTSRYEQYF
NA,TRBJ2-7,few,TRBV6-1,TGTGCCAGCATTCGCAGCGCTACCTACGAGCAGTACTTC,CASIRSATYEQYF